Listed below are T cell receptor beta chains from one sample, sequenced in a study of spatial heterogeneity in lung cancer. TCRdb fed the 5' RACE reads into MiXCR, producing one record per CDR3 protein. The sample consists of several thousand distinct CDR3 sequences, roughly 5.4% of them appearing once. This specimen was normal lung tissue next to the tumor, taken at surgery. These receptors all stem from a female donor with early-stage non-small cell lung cancer. CDR3s include the opening cysteine and the closing phenylalanine or tryptophan. Each record gives: J gene, D gene, clone size, V gene, CDR3 DNA, CDR3 protein. A D gene is named only where the DNA matches it firmly. Some rows have no size entry. The others give once, few or many, or a class for an expanded clone.

TRBJ2-1	-	few	TRBV20-1	TGCAGTGCTGTTCCTCCACAGGCCGGGGCGAATGAGCAGTTCTTC	CSAVPPQAGANEQFF
TRBJ1-6	TRBD1	medium-sized	TRBV6-5	TGTGCCAGCAGTTACTCGATTGGGGGGACAGGGGTCTCCGATAATTCACCCCTCCACTTT	CASSYSIGGTGVSDNSPLHF
TRBJ2-2	-	medium-sized	TRBV7-9	TGTGCCAGCAGTCAGGGGATGACCGCCGGGGAGCTGTTTTTT	CASSQGMTAGELFF
TRBJ2-1	TRBD2	many	TRBV20-1	TGCAGTGCTCTAGCGGGGTTAGGGAATGAGCAGTTCTTC	CSALAGLGNEQFF
TRBJ1-6	-	medium-sized	TRBV20-1	TGCAGTGCCGTCAACCCCCGGGCCCAGTCACCCCTCCACTTT	CSAVNPRAQSPLHF
TRBJ1-5	-	medium-sized	TRBV2	TGTGCCAGCAGTGGGGTGATAAGCAATCAGCCCCAGCATTTT	CASSGVISNQPQHF
TRBJ2-6	-	many	TRBV27	TGTGCCAGCAGTTGGGAGAGGGGACCCTCTGGGGCCAACGTCCTGACTTTC	CASSWERGPSGANVLTF
TRBJ1-5	-	many	TRBV7-2	TGTGCCAGCAGCCCTGGGACGGGAGAGAATCAGCCCCAGCATTTT	CASSPGTGENQPQHF
TRBJ2-5	-	medium-sized	TRBV5-1	TGCGCCAGCAGCTTGGATGTAGGGGAGACCCAGTACTTC	CASSLDVGETQYF
TRBJ2-3	-	many	TRBV7-3	TGTGCCAGCAGCTTAAGCCCGGCCAGGGGAACAGATACGCAGTATTTT	CASSLSPARGTDTQYF
TRBJ2-7	TRBD1	many	TRBV20-1	TGCAGCATCGCCGGACAGGGGGGCTACGAGCAGTACTTC	CSIAGQGGYEQYF
TRBJ2-3	TRBD2	many	TRBV11-3	TGTGCCAGCAGCTTAAGCGGTAGCGGGAGTTCAGATACGCAGTATTTT	CASSLSGSGSSDTQYF
TRBJ2-3	-	medium-sized	TRBV21-1	TGTGCCAGCAGCTTTCCGCCACAGGGTGGGACAGATACGCAGTATTTT	CASSFPPQGGTDTQYF
TRBJ2-1	TRBD2	many	TRBV7-9	TGTGCCAGCAGCCTCCGGACTAGCATATATGAGCAGTTCTTC	CASSLRTSIYEQFF
TRBJ2-7	-	medium-sized	TRBV18	TGTGCCAGCTCACCGGAGACTCTGACCTACGAGCAGTACTTC	CASSPETLTYEQYF
TRBJ2-1	-	many	TRBV3-1	TGTGCCAGCAGCCAAGGGGCGACTGAGCAGTTCTTC	CASSQGATEQFF
TRBJ2-3	-	-	TRBV12-3/TRBV12-4	TGTGCCAGCAGTTTGCCAGATACGCAGTATTTT	CASSLPDTQYF
TRBJ2-5	TRBD1	-	TRBV20-1	TGCAGTGCTAAGGGGGCGGACTGCTACCAGTACTTC	CSAKGADCYQYF
TRBJ2-1	-	many	TRBV7-9	TGTGCCAGCAGCCTAGAAGCGGGCCCGCAGTTCTTC	CASSLEAGPQFF
TRBJ1-2	TRBD1	medium-sized	TRBV7-2	TGTGCCAGCAGTCTATCCAGGGGGACGGGAATAGGCTACACCTTC	CASSLSRGTGIGYTF
TRBJ2-7	TRBD2	many	TRBV20-1	TGCAGTGCTAGGGGGCTAGCGGGCTACGAGCAGTACTTC	CSARGLAGYEQYF
TRBJ1-1	-	-	TRBV7-3	TGTGCCAGCAGCTCCACCCCACCGGGGTCAGGCACTGAAGCTTTCTTT	CASSSTPPGSGTEAFF
TRBJ2-5	-	many	TRBV28	TGTGCCAGCAGAGAGGGGCTGGAGACCCAGTACTTC	CASREGLETQYF
TRBJ2-2	-	medium-sized	TRBV7-6	TGTGCCAGCAGCCAACCGGGCCTAGGTTCCGGGGAGCTGTTTTTT	CASSQPGLGSGELFF
TRBJ1-4	-	many	TRBV18	TGTGCCAGCTCACCTTCGAATGAAAAACTGTTTTTT	CASSPSNEKLFF
TRBJ1-2	-	medium-sized	TRBV5-4	TGTGCCAGCAGCTTGGAAGGGGCGTTTGGCTACACCTTC	CASSLEGAFGYTF
TRBJ2-5	TRBD2	-	TRBV5-1	TGCGCCAGCAGCTTGACTTCCGGGACTAGCGGTTGGTCCCGTGAGACCCAGTACTTC	CASSLTSGTSGWSRETQYF
TRBJ1-4	TRBD1	medium-sized	TRBV27	TGTGCCAGCAGTCCGGGACAGGGGGCACCTTTTACCTCGAAAAAACTGTTTTTT	CASSPGQGAPFTSKKLFF
TRBJ2-3	TRBD1	medium-sized	TRBV20-1	TGCAGTGCTAGAGATCCGACAGGGTACACAGATACGCAGTATTTT	CSARDPTGYTDTQYF
TRBJ1-5	-	many	TRBV5-6	TGTGCCAGCAGCTTGGTAAATAGCAATCAGCCCCAGCATTTT	CASSLVNSNQPQHF
TRBJ1-4	-	medium-sized	TRBV20-1	TGCAGTGCTAGACCAGGACAGCTTAATGAAAAACTGTTTTTT	CSARPGQLNEKLFF
TRBJ1-5	-	medium-sized	TRBV21-1	TGTGCCAGCAGCAAATTCGGAAATCAGCCCCAGCATTTT	CASSKFGNQPQHF
TRBJ1-1	-	-	TRBV4-2	TGTGCCAGCAGGCAAACCTCGGGACCGCTGAGCGCTGAAGCTTTCTTT	CASRQTSGPLSAEAFF
TRBJ2-1	-	medium-sized	TRBV15	TGTGCCACCAGCAGAGACCCTAGCAGGCAGTTCTTC	CATSRDPSRQFF
TRBJ1-4	-	large	TRBV2	TGTGCCAGCATCCTACAGGGCGGTCGTGAAAAACTGTTTTTT	CASILQGGREKLFF
TRBJ2-3	-	many	TRBV5-1	TGCGCCAGCAGCTTCGCGACTAGAGATACGCAGTATTTT	CASSFATRDTQYF
TRBJ2-3	-	many	TRBV5-1	TGCGCCAGCAGCTTGGGGGCCAAAGGCGGGACTACAGATACGCAGTATTTT	CASSLGAKGGTTDTQYF
TRBJ2-7	-	few	TRBV2	TGTGCCACCCACCGGGACTCAGGGGACGAGCAGTACTTC	CATHRDSGDEQYF
TRBJ2-3	-	medium-sized	TRBV10-3	TGTGCCATCAGTGAGAGCCAGCAGCCTTCCACAGATACGCAGTATTTT	CAISESQQPSTDTQYF
TRBJ1-3	TRBD1	many	TRBV6-5	TGTGCCAGCAGTTACGATGGACAGGGGGCTGGAAACACCATATATTTT	CASSYDGQGAGNTIYF